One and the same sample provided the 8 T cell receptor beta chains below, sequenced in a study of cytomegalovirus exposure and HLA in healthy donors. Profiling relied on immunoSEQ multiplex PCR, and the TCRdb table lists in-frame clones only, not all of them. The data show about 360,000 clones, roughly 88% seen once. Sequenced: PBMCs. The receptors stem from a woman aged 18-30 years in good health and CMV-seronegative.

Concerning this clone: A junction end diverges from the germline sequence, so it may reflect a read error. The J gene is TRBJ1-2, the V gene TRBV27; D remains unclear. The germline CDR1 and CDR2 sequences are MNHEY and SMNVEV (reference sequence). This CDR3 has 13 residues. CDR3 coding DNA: TGTGCCAGCAGTTTCTCAGGAAACTCTGGCTACACCTTC. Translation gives CASSFSGNSGYTF.

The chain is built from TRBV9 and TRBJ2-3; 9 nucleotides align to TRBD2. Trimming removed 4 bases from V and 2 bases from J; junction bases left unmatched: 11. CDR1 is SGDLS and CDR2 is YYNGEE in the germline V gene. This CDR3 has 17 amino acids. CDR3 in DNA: TGTGCCAGCAGCCCCCGGACTAGCGAGAAATACACAGATACGCAGTATTTT. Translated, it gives CASSPRTSEKYTDTQYF.

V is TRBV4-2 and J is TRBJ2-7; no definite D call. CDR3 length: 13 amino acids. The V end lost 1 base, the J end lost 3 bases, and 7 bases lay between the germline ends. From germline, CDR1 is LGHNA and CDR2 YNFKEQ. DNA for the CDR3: TGTGCCAGCAGCCAAGGTAAATACTACGAGCAGTACTTC. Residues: CASSQGKYYEQYF.

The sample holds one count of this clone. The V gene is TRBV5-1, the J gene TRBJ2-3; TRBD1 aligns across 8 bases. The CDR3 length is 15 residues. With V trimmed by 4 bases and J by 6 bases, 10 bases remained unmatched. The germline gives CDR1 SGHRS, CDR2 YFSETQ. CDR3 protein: CASSLQGASVDTQYF. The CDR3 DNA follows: TGCGCCAGCAGCCTTCAGGGGGCGAGTGTTGATACGCAGTATTTT.

CDR3 sequence (DNA): TGCGCCAGCTTTTCCGGAGAGACCCAGTACTTC. This translates into CASFSGETQYF. The chain links TRBV5-1 to TRBJ2-5; D remains unclear. V lost 7 bases and J lost 4, with 8 bases in between. There are 11 residues in the CDR3. Germline values: CDR1 SGHRS, CDR2 YFSETQ.

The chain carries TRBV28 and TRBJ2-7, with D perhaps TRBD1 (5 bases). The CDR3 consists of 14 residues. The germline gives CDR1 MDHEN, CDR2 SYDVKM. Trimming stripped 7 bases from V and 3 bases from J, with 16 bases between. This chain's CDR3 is CASNSLVRDYEQYF. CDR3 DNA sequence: TGTGCCAGCAACTCGTTAGTCAGGGACTACGAGCAGTACTTC. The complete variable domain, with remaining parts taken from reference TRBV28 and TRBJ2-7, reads DVKVTQSSRYLVKRTGEKVFLECVQDMDHENMFWYRQDPGLGLRLIYFSYDVKMKEKGDIPEGYSVSREKKERFSLILESASTNQTSMYLCASNSLVRDYEQYFGPGTRLTVT.

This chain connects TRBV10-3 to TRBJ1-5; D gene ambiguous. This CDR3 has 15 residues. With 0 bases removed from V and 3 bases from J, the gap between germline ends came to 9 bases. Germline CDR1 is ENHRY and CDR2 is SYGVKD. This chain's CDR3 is CAISESSTTNQPQHF. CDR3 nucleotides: TGTGCCATCAGTGAGTCTAGCACAACCAATCAGCCCCAGCATTTT.

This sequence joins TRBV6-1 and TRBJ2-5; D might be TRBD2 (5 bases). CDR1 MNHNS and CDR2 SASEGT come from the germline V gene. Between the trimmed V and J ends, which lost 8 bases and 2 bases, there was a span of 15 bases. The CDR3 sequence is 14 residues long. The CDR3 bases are TGTGCCAGCGTGAGCGGAGCAGATCAAGAGACCCAGTACTTC. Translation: CASVSGADQETQYF.